This T cell receptor (beta chain) is from a study of cytomegalovirus exposure and HLA in healthy donors. The CDR3 spans 13 residues. The germline V gene has CDR1 SGHAT and CDR2 FQNNGV. V was pared by 2 bases and J by 1 base, with 2 bases between. A multiplex PCR was run with 60 Vbeta primers and 13 Jbeta primers. Here immunoSEQ multiplex PCR was the method, and the copy in TCRdb shows in-frame clones only, minus some. This table holds about 180,000 clones, 75% to 85% found once. Regarding this clone: Its cognate antigen is unknown.

General study results and limits: Investigators reported 150 to 200 TCR beta chains as tied to cytomegalovirus.

Sequencing was carried out using PBMCs. The chain uses TRBV11-2 and TRBJ2-2; unclear D gene. The TCR comes from a man between 18 and 29 years old in good health and CMV-seronegative. CDR3 in amino acids: CASSLQNTGELFF. The CDR3 DNA is TGTGCCAGCAGCTTACAGAACACCGGGGAGCTGTTTTTT.